Presented here are 32 T cell receptor beta chains from one specimen sequenced in a study of cytomegalovirus exposure and HLA in healthy donors. The PCR had 60 Vbeta and 13 Jbeta primers. The table came from immunoSEQ multiplex PCR; TCRdb's copy has only in-frame clones and leaves some out. Of fewer than 350,000 clones in the sample, about 90% were seen once. The specimen was PBMCs. These receptor sequences come from a young woman in good health and CMV-seronegative.

This chain joins TRBV2 and TRBJ2-4; 8 bases line up with TRBD1. The CDR3 totals 14 residues. Germline CDR1 and CDR2: SNHLY and FYNNEI. Germline trimming cut 4 bases from V and 9 bases from J; bases unmatched to any gene: 8. The CDR3 loop reads CASSGVDRGSIQYF. The CDR3, as DNA: TGTGCCAGCAGTGGAGTCGACAGGGGTAGCATTCAGTACTTC.

This CDR3 is CSVGGSTEAFF. For the CDR3, the DNA is TGCAGCGTTGGAGGGAGTACTGAAGCTTTCTTT. The V call is TRBV29-1, the J call TRBJ1-1; D is unresolved. The V and J ends lost 4 bases and 5 bases respectively, with 8 bases between them. The CDR3 consists of 11 residues. Per germline, CDR1 SQVTM and CDR2 ANQGSEA. Full variable domain (rest looked up from reference TRBV29-1 and TRBJ1-1): SAVISQKPSRDICQRGTSLTIQCQVDSQVTMMFWYRQQPGQSLTLIATANQGSEATYESGFVIDKFPISRPNLTFSTLTVSNMSPEDSSIYLCSVGGSTEAFFGQGTRLTVV.

The rearrangement uses TRBV10-3 and TRBJ1-1; TRBD1 agrees at 7 bases. The V gene's germline CDR1 is ENHRY and CDR2 SYGVKD. The CDR3 totals 17 residues. V gave up 3 bases and J gave up 0 bases; unmatched junction bases: 10. CDR3 sequence reads: CAISERQGNFMNTEAFF. CDR3 DNA: TGTGCCATCAGTGAACGACAGGGCAACTTCATGAACACTGAAGCTTTCTTT.

The chain recombines TRBV2 with TRBJ2-1; D unresolved. The CDR3 covers 15 residues. Deletions cut 6 bases from V and 2 bases from J, with 14 bases between. The germline V gene encodes CDR1 SNHLY and CDR2 FYNNEI. Here the CDR3 reads CASSVRFLAYNEQFF. The CDR3 nucleotides are TGTGCCAGCAGCGTTAGATTCTTAGCCTACAATGAGCAGTTCTTC.

The gene calls are TRBV10-1 and TRBJ2-1; 12 bases agree with TRBD2. CDR1 and CDR2 (germline): WNHNN, SYGVQD (reference sequence). The CDR3 runs to 18 residues. The junction had 12 bases not matched to a gene; V was cut back by 1 base and J by 8 bases. CDR3 amino acids: CASSEWLAGGLLFYEQFF. The CDR3, as DNA: TGCGCCAGCAGTGAGTGGCTAGCGGGGGGGCTGTTATTTTATGAGCAGTTCTTC.

This clone appeared once. This rearrangement joins TRBV14 to TRBJ2-3; no reliable D call. V gave up 3 bases and J gave up 2 bases, with 9 bases separating them. The CDR3 has 14 residues. Per germline, CDR1 SGHDN and CDR2 FVKESK. CDR3 protein: CASSHLYLTDTQYF. Here the CDR3 DNA reads TGTGCCAGCAGCCACCTTTATCTCACAGATACGCAGTATTTT. The whole variable domain, remainder taken from reference TRBV14 and TRBJ2-3, is EAGVTQFPSHSVIEKGQTVTLRCDPISGHDNLYWYRRVMGKEIKFLLHFVKESKQDESGMPNNRFLAERTGGTYSTLKVQPAELEDSGVYFCASSHLYLTDTQYFGPGTRLTVL.

This chain links TRBV12-5 with TRBJ2-5; 7 bases align to TRBD2. V lost 1 base, J lost 1 base, and 6 bases stayed unmatched. The CDR3 length is 16 residues. Germline V gives CDR1 LGHNT, CDR2 FRNRAP. The DNA for the CDR3 is TGTGCTAGTGGTTTGGGGATCGGGGGGTCCCAAGAGACCCAGTACTTC. This sequence encodes CASGLGIGGSQETQYF.

The chain is built from TRBV29-1 and TRBJ1-3; D gene uncertain. V shed 6 bases and J shed 4 bases, with 13 bases lying between them. Per germline, CDR1 SQVTM and CDR2 ANQGSEA. The CDR3 is 13 residues long. CDR3 nucleotide sequence: TGCAGCGTGAAGCCGGTCCTCGGAAACACCATATATTTT. Protein product: CSVKPVLGNTIYF.

The V and J genes are TRBV2 and TRBJ1-1; TRBD1 might be the D (6 bases). Trimming cost V 11 bases and J 0 bases, with 13 bases left between them. CDR1 is SNHLY and CDR2 is FYNNEI in the germline V gene. CDR3 length: 13 amino acids. The CDR3 sequence: CASTGQMNTEAFF. The CDR3 DNA sequence: TGTGCCTCGACTGGACAGATGAACACTGAAGCTTTCTTT.

This clone was seen once. CDR3 amino acids: CASSLLSYGSGRLYEQFF. The CDR3 DNA reads as TGTGCCAGCAGCTTACTTTCATACGGCTCCGGGAGGTTATATGAGCAGTTCTTC. This chain links TRBV7-2 with TRBJ2-1; 7 bases are a match to TRBD2. The CDR3 sequence is 18 residues long. V shed 2 bases and J 8 bases; nucleotides not matched to a gene: 18. Germline V gene lookup returns CDR1 SGHTA and CDR2 FQGNSA.

This rearrangement joins TRBV5-4 to TRBJ2-6, with 9 positions matching TRBD1. Per the germline V gene, CDR1 is SGHNT and CDR2 is YYREEE (reference sequence). The trim removed 5 bases at V and 0 bases at J, leaving 9 bases unmatched. The CDR3 extends over 18 amino acids. This CDR3 reads CASRQPGQGSSGANVLTF. The CDR3, as DNA: TGTGCCAGCAGACAGCCGGGACAGGGTTCCTCTGGGGCCAACGTCCTGACTTTC.

This chain uses TRBV12-2 with TRBJ2-1; the table's D gene call, TRBD2, was not cross checked with the DNA. TRBV12-2 represents a pseudogene. This CDR3 is built from 15 residues. CDR3 DNA: TGTGCAAGTCGCTCTAAAAGACTAGCGGGGGACCCGCAGTTCTTC. Its protein is CASRSKRLAGDPQFF.

The chain's CDR3 is CASSLQGAIGSPLHF. Here the CDR3 DNA reads TGTGCCAGCAGCTTACAGGGGGCGATAGGGTCACCCCTCCACTTT. The chain couples TRBV5-4 to TRBJ1-6, with 9 positions matching TRBD1. Germline V gene data show CDR1 as SGHNT and CDR2 as YYREEE (reference sequence). The CDR3 is 15 residues long. Trimming cost V 2 bases and J 10 bases; bases outside gene matches: 7.

About this clone: One end of the junction does not line up with germline, which may come from a read error. The gene calls are TRBV10-3 and TRBJ2-5, with 14 bases fitting TRBD2. There are 12 residues in the CDR3. Germline CDR1 is ENHRY and CDR2 is SYGVKD. The CDR3 spells CATWTSGGIRDF. CDR3 bases: TGTGCCACTTGGACTAGCGGGGGGATCCGGGACTTC.

The chain combines TRBV13 with TRBJ1-1; no definite D call. Germline V lookup: CDR1 PRHDT, CDR2 FYEKMQ (reference sequence). This CDR3 comprises 13 residues. V was cut by 1 base and J by 5 bases, with 8 bases left in between. DNA for the CDR3: TGTGCCAGCAGCTTAGCAGATACAACTGAAGCTTTCTTT. Translated, it gives CASSLADTTEAFF.

This clone occurred a few times. The V and J genes are TRBV5-5 and TRBJ1-1, with D possibly matching TRBD1 (5 bases). The CDR3 is 12 residues long. With 4 bases removed from V and 5 bases from J, the gap between germline ends came to 9 bases. Germline assignment: CDR1 SGHKS and CDR2 YYEKEE (reference sequence). CDR3 DNA: TGTGCCAGCAGCCTCAGGGAAACTGAAGCTTTCTTT. As protein: CASSLRETEAFF.

This clone was counted only a few times. The V gene is TRBV5-4, the J gene TRBJ1-3; D is possibly TRBD1 (5 bases). CDR1 SGHNT and CDR2 YYREEE come from the germline V gene (reference sequence). This CDR3 region has 15 residues. V lost 0 bases and J lost 4, with 11 bases in between. CDR3: CASSLAAQGGNTIYF. CDR3 DNA sequence: TGTGCCAGCAGCTTGGCGGCTCAGGGAGGAAACACCATATATTTT.

This chain's CDR3 is CASSLSVPTVHNEQFF. The DNA for the CDR3 is TGTGCCAGCAGTTTATCGGTGCCGACAGTCCACAATGAGCAGTTCTTC. The rearrangement links TRBV27 to TRBJ2-1, with a possible D match to TRBD1 (5 bases). The CDR3 runs to 16 residues. Germline-derived CDR1 and CDR2 are MNHEY and SMNVEV (reference sequence). Trimming removed 0 bases from V and 5 bases from J, with 14 bases in between.

This rearrangement joins TRBV25-1 to TRBJ2-7; 12 nucleotides align to TRBD1. V lost 4 bases to trimming and J lost 6 bases; unmatched junction nucleotides: 13. From germline, CDR1 is MGHDK and CDR2 SYGVNS. The CDR3 covers 17 residues. In DNA form, the CDR3 reads TGTGCCAGCAGTGGAGGGACAGGGGGCTTAAACCTTCTCGAGCAGTACTTC. This encodes CASSGGTGGLNLLEQYF.

This clone was seen more than once but under ten times. The chain links TRBV13 to TRBJ2-2; TRBD2 is a possible D gene (7 bases). The V gene's germline CDR1 is PRHDT and CDR2 FYEKMQ (reference sequence). V gave up 5 bases and J gave up 5 bases, with 15 bases separating them. The CDR3 loop spans 15 amino acids. The CDR3 sequence: CASSPMGGRTGELFF. The CDR3 nucleotides are TGTGCCAGCAGCCCAATGGGGGGGCGAACCGGGGAGCTGTTTTTT. Variable domain in full (rest from reference TRBV13 and TRBJ2-2): AAGVIQSPRHLIKEKRETATLKCYPIPRHDTVYWYQQGPGQDPQFLISFYEKMQSDKGSIPDRFSAQQFSDYHSELNMSSLELGDSALYFCASSPMGGRTGELFFGEGSRLTVL.

The CDR3 loop reads CASSIDPPFAYQHF. In nucleotides, the CDR3 is TGTGCCAGTAGTATAGATCCTCCTTTTGCCTACCAGCATTTT. This chain connects TRBV19 to TRBJ1-5; D ambiguous. Trimming left V 0 bases short and J 12 bases short, with 15 bases between. The CDR3 contains 14 residues. CDR1 is LNHDA and CDR2 is SQIVND in the germline V gene (reference sequence).

About this clone itself: The junction does not match germline at one end; this may be a read error. The chain employs TRBV6-4 and TRBJ2-3, with 8 nucleotides matching TRBD1. Germline assignment: CDR1 MRHNA and CDR2 SNTAGT. The CDR3 covers 15 residues. The CDR3 DNA follows: TGTGCCGGCAGTCCCGGACAGGGCAGCACAGATACGCAGTATTTT. Protein product: CAGSPGQGSTDTQYF.

The gene calls are TRBV9 and TRBJ2-7, with D perhaps TRBD1 (6 bases). The length of the CDR3 is 16 residues. Germline V lookup: CDR1 SGDLS, CDR2 YYNGEE. Trimming left V 0 bases short and J 2 bases short, with 15 bases between. DNA for the CDR3: TGTGCCAGCAGCGTAGATGGGGGCAGTTTTACCTACGAGCAGTACTTC. As protein: CASSVDGGSFTYEQYF.

This clone appeared once. This chain connects TRBV5-1 to TRBJ2-5; D may be TRBD2 (6 bases). Per germline, CDR1 SGHRS and CDR2 YFSETQ. Trimming removed 0 bases from V and 4 bases from J, with 10 bases in between. This CDR3 region has 14 residues. Written as DNA, the CDR3 is TGCGCCAGCAGCTTGGGGACTACAGGAGAGACCCAGTACTTC. This gives the protein CASSLGTTGETQYF.

The chain employs TRBV27 and TRBJ2-6; 12 bases align to TRBD1. This CDR3 has 19 residues. V was pared by 4 bases and J by 2 bases, with 9 bases of the junction left unmatched. Germline V gene data show CDR1 as MNHEY and CDR2 as SMNVEV (reference sequence). The CDR3 region is CASSYRDRGLGPGANVLTF. CDR3 in DNA: TGTGCCAGCAGTTACCGGGACAGGGGGCTGGGTCCTGGGGCCAACGTCCTGACTTTC.

The rearrangement links TRBV18 to TRBJ2-7; possible D gene TRBD2, 6 bases. Trimming took 3 bases from V and 4 from J, leaving 13 bases between them. CDR1 is KGHSH, CDR2 LQKENI, per germline. The CDR3 length is 14 residues. The CDR3 coding sequence is TGTGCCAGCTCACCTCAGCCGAGCGGGTACGAGCAGTACTTC. It is translated as CASSPQPSGYEQYF.

V and J are TRBV5-6 and TRBJ2-7; the D gene is possibly TRBD2 (5 bases). Per germline, CDR1 SGHDT and CDR2 YYEEEE. Trimming took off 4 bases at V and 3 bases at J, with 17 bases between the two ends. The CDR3 loop spans 15 amino acids. CDR3 DNA sequence: TGTGCCAGCAGCGTGGCGGGTAGCGTCAGCTACGAGCAGTACTTC. This codes for CASSVAGSVSYEQYF.

The chain combines TRBV29-1 with TRBJ1-1, with TRBD1 identical over 10 bases. This CDR3 has 14 amino acids. With 1 base clipped from V and 5 bases from J, the junction kept 4 bases outside the gene matches. Germline CDR1 is SQVTM and CDR2 is ANQGSEA. CDR3 DNA sequence: TGCAGCGTTGAAGCGGGACAGGGGAGTACTGAAGCTTTCTTT. Amino acid sequence: CSVEAGQGSTEAFF.

The chain combines TRBV7-9 with TRBJ2-2; weak D call: TRBD2 (5 bases). The V and J ends lost 4 bases and 3 bases respectively, with 15 bases between them. The germline CDR1 and CDR2 sequences are SEHNR and FQNEAQ (reference sequence). The CDR3 is made up of 16 amino acids. Written as DNA, the CDR3 is TGTGCCAGCAGCTCCCCGGGGAGCTTGGACACCGGGGAGCTGTTTTTT. It encodes CASSSPGSLDTGELFF.

V usage is TRBV7-7 and J usage is TRBJ2-3; D gene uncertain. The CDR3 spans 13 residues. From germline, CDR1 is SSHAT and CDR2 FNYEAQ (reference sequence). The V gene lost 5 bases and the J gene lost 1 base, with 7 bases spanning the gap. The CDR3 region is CASSPRGTDTQYF. The CDR3 region has the DNA TGTGCCAGCAGCCCTAGAGGCACAGATACGCAGTATTTT.

The chain employs TRBV6-1 and TRBJ1-6; tentative D call: TRBD1 (6 bases). The CDR3 runs to 13 residues. The germline V gene encodes CDR1 MNHNS and CDR2 SASEGT. V lost 8 bases and J 10 bases, leaving 15 bases between the germline ends. The CDR3 region has the DNA TGTGCCAGCTTACAGGGTTTAGGATCACCCCTCCACTTT. Its translation is CASLQGLGSPLHF.

The chain is built from TRBV12-5 and TRBJ2-5; TRBD2 is a possible D gene (5 bases). Trimming removed 4 bases from V and 2 bases from J, with 14 bases in between. This CDR3 is 15 amino acids long. Germline loops: CDR1 LGHNT, CDR2 FRNRAP. CDR3 DNA sequence: TGTGCTAGTGGTTCGCCCGTACCGGGGCAAGAGACCCAGTACTTC. Protein sequence: CASGSPVPGQETQYF.